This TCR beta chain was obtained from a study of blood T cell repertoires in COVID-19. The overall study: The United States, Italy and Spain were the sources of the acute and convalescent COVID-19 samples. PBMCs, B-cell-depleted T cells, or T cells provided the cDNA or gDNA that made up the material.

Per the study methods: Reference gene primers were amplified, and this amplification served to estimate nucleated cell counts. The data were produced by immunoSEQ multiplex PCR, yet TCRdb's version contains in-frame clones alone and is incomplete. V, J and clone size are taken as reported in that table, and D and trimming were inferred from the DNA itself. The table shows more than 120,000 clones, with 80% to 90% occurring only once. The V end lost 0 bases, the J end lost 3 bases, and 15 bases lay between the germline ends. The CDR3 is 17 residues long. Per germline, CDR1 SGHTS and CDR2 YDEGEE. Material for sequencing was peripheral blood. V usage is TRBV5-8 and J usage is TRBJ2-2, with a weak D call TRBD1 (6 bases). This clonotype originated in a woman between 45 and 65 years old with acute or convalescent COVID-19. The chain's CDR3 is CASSLDSPQGYTGELFF. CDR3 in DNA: TGTGCCAGCAGCTTGGATAGCCCCCAGGGGTACACCGGGGAGCTGTTTTTT.